This T cell receptor (beta chain) was profiled in a study of technical replicates of blood from a few donors listed by TCRdb under 2017. Library generation was performed with the immunoSEQ multiplex PCR assay. Entries here come from immuneACCESS through TCRdb and include only in-frame sequences with V and J called. Some clones fail to appear in such tables; in the studies checked, an unresolved V gene covers under half of the shortfall, and the cause of the remainder is unknown. This sample comprises around 80,000 clones, about 98% of them detected only once. Jointly, the top ten make up approximately 0.15% of the sample. With regard to this clone: Its antigen is unknown. No qualities accompany the bases; no much larger clone lies one base away.

The CDR3 numbers 15 residues from cysteine through phenylalanine. This entry keeps only the CDR3 DNA: 45 bases, framed from base 1. V gives up 0 bases and J gives up 6 bases, and the segment between their germline ends measures 15 bases. Reading the germline V gene gives CDR1 MGHRA and CDR2 YSYEKL. Sequenced input: T cells isolated from PBMCs. The chain employs TRBV4-1 and TRBJ2-7; matching of 5 bases hints at TRBD1 as the D gene. This TCR was recovered from a human donor in good health. The CDR3 reads as follows: CASSQEIMGQAEQYF. The DNA sequence is as follows: TGCGCCAGCAGCCAAGAGATAATGGGGCAGGCCGAGCAGTACTTC.